This TCR beta chain was obtained from a study of blood T cells in healthy people across ages. Each donor's blood draw was 7.5 to 10 milliliters of peripheral blood. Alongside a J-beta primer mix, a sample-barcoded 5' primer served in a second PCR lasting roughly 7 to 11 cycles. Researchers report that a template-switch adaptor with 12 random nucleotides tagged each cDNA molecule. TCRdb re-called the 5' RACE reads with MiXCR, one entry per CDR3 protein. The sample lists 800,000 or so distinct CDR3 sequences, more than 35% occurring once. This CDR3 is built from 16 residues. Germline lookup yields CDR1 LGHNA and CDR2 YNFKEQ. The V gene lost 2 bases and the J gene lost 1 base, with 13 bases spanning the gap.

Sequencing was performed on blood. The source is a man at least 80 years old in good health. This sequence joins TRBV4-2 and TRBJ2-3; tentatively, D is TRBD1 (6 bases). The CDR3 DNA is TGTGCCAGCAGCCAACGGATGACAGGCGGCACAGATACGCAGTATTTT. Its translation is CASSQRMTGGTDTQYF.